Here is one T cell receptor beta chain with its context. Investigators sought sequencing depths of between 1 in 200,000 and 1 in 1 million T cells. Some clones are missing from TCRdb's copy, which holds only in-frame ones; the method was immunoSEQ multiplex PCR. The sample yields approximately 190,000 clones, 70% seen once. Germline loops: CDR1 SNHLY, CDR2 FYNNEI. The V gene end was trimmed by 2 bases and the J gene end by 4 bases; junction bases not matched to a gene: 10. The CDR3 has 17 amino acids. The data were taken from a study of cytotoxic CD8 clonotypes in ibrutinib-treated CLL. The receptor's source is a human donor with chronic lymphocytic leukemia. The chain recombines TRBV2 with TRBJ2-5; 10 nucleotides agree with TRBD1. Specimen: PBMCs, collected after 12 months of ibrutinib treatment. DNA of the CDR3: TGTGCCAGCAGTGAAAATGTTCGGACAGGGGGAGTAGAGACCCAGTACTTC. It translates to CASSENVRTGGVETQYF.